This T cell receptor beta chain is drawn from a study of T-cell memory formation after mild COVID-19. The study, taken as a whole, reports: Clones contracting over day 15 to 85 were CD4/CD8 balanced, with later expanders leaning CD4+.

With regard to this clonotype: The target antigen is unknown.

TCRdb called the 5' RACE reads again in MiXCR, with one record for every CDR3 protein. The profile shows almost 550,000 distinct CDR3 sequences, about a fifth of them singletons. This CDR3 has 17 amino acids. Trimming removed 4 bases from V and 2 bases from J; junction bases left unmatched: 9. Germline CDR1 and CDR2: LGHNA and YNFKEQ. This receptor was taken from an adult woman who had mild COVID-19 (a few samples of this study predate the infection). Cell type and time point are not known. The chain employs TRBV4-2 and TRBJ2-5; 11 bases align to TRBD2. Sequencing input: PBMCs or a T cell subset sorted from them (not recorded which). The CDR3 nucleotides are TGTGCCAGCAGCCCGTCTACCGGGACTAGCGGACAAGAGACCCAGTACTTC. Protein: CASSPSTGTSGQETQYF.